A single sample gave rise to the 13 T cell receptor beta chains below, sequenced in a study of T cells in Graves' hyperthyroidism and ophthalmopathy. RNA transcripts provided the source from which TCR beta CDR3 regions were amplified. Carried out on the TCR CDR3, a first-round RT-PCR used the HTBI primer set. In TCRdb, the multiplex PCR reads were re-called with MiXCR into one record per CDR3 protein. The repertoire has 450,000 to 700,000 distinct CDR3 sequences, just over 45% of them found once; the top ten carry approximately 8.4%. Sequenced sample: peripheral blood or thyroid tissue (not recorded which). The receptors originated from a woman younger than 30 with Graves' hyperthyroidism.

This clonotype was counted at least ten times. At one boundary the junction diverges from the germline segment, which might be a read error. The rearrangement links TRBV7-9 to TRBJ2-7; TRBD1 agrees at 8 bases. Per germline, CDR1 SEHNR and CDR2 FQNEAQ (reference sequence). The CDR3 is 12 amino acids. CDR3 DNA sequence: TGTGCCAGCAGCGCCGACAGGGGATCTGGGGTCTTC. Its translation is CASSADRGSGVF.

The rearrangement joins TRBV10-3 to TRBJ1-5, with D unclear. Germline V gene data show CDR1 as ENHRY and CDR2 as SYGVKD. The CDR3 runs to 15 residues. Deletions cut 0 bases from V and 4 bases from J, with 10 bases between. The CDR3 here is CAISESAGLNQPQHF. The CDR3, as DNA: TGTGCCATCAGTGAGTCGGCAGGCCTGAATCAGCCCCAGCATTTT.

This clonotype was found a few times. V gene TRBV11-2 combines with J gene TRBJ2-7; D perhaps matches TRBD1 (5 bases). The V end was cut by 5 bases, the J end by 3 bases, with 14 bases between. Germline CDR1 reads SGHAT; CDR2 reads FQNNGV. The CDR3 sequence is 14 residues long. CDR3 sequence (DNA): TGTGCCAGCAGCGCCAGGGTTAAAGGCTACGAGCAGTACTTC. Amino acids: CASSARVKGYEQYF.

The chain employs TRBV29-1 and TRBJ2-7; 7 bases map to TRBD1. Germline lookup yields CDR1 SQVTM and CDR2 ANQGSEA. Unmatched junction bases numbered 10, after V lost 4 bases and J lost 1 base. This CDR3 spans 15 amino acids. CDR3 in DNA: TGCAGCGTTGGGTCCTGGGACAGAACTTCCTACGAGCAGTACTTC. It is translated as CSVGSWDRTSYEQYF.

The table lists this clonotype with many counts. This rearrangement joins TRBV20-1 to TRBJ2-7; D call uncertain. The CDR3 contains 13 residues. Germline CDR1 and CDR2: DFQATT and SNEGSKA (reference sequence). V was pared by 3 bases and J by 0 bases, with 9 bases between. The CDR3: CSASRTVSYEQYF. CDR3 DNA sequence: TGCAGTGCTAGCCGTACCGTCTCCTACGAGCAGTACTTC.

This clonotype has just one count. CDR3 sequence: CAWDRGGVGGELFF. The CDR3 DNA follows: TGTGCCTGGGACAGGGGGGGGGTTGGCGGGGAGCTGTTTTTT. This sequence joins TRBV30 and TRBJ2-2, with 9 positions matching TRBD1. The germline gives CDR1 GTSNPN, CDR2 SVGIG (reference sequence). After removal of 5 bases from V and 7 bases from J, the junction contained 8 bases not matched to a gene. This CDR3 is 14 amino acids long.

The rearrangement uses TRBV6-1 and TRBJ1-2, with D perhaps matching TRBD1 (5 bases). Germline V CDR1 and CDR2: MNHNS, SASEGT. Between the trimmed V and J ends, which lost 7 bases and 8 bases, there was a span of 23 bases. The CDR3 runs 15 residues. CDR3 in DNA: TGTGCCAGCAAACGGGGGAAGGTGGACAACGCGGGCTACACCTTC. Amino acids: CASKRGKVDNAGYTF.

This clonotype showed up many times. The J gene is TRBJ2-3, the V gene TRBV10-3, with no clear D. Trimming took off 2 bases at V and 1 base at J, with 16 bases between the two ends. This CDR3 is built from 17 residues. Germline lookup yields CDR1 ENHRY and CDR2 SYGVKD. This CDR3 reads CAISESTGLGGTDTQYF. In DNA, the CDR3 is TGTGCCATCAGTGAGAGTACGGGTCTTGGAGGCACAGATACGCAGTATTTT.

This clonotype was seen repeatedly, ten times or more. The chain is built from TRBV20-1 and TRBJ1-5; D gene unclear. Trimming took off 0 bases at V and 2 bases at J, with 11 bases between the two ends. The germline gives CDR1 DFQATT, CDR2 SNEGSKA (reference sequence). CDR3 length equals 15 residues. CDR3 sequence (DNA): TGCAGTGCTAGAGAAGAGTCTTCGGGCAATCAGCCCCAGCATTTT. It encodes CSAREESSGNQPQHF.

For this clonotype: The CDR3 does not close with the conserved phenylalanine or tryptophan, likely indicating a read error. The DNA is omitted, as the CDR3 cannot be located on it reliably, and the CDR3 follows TCRdb's listing. The rearrangement joins TRBV20-1 to TRBJ2-2; the table's D call TRBD2 went unverified against the DNA. Ends included, the CDR3 has 13 residues. In germline, CDR1 is DFQATT, CDR2 SNEGSKA (reference sequence). The CDR3 sequence is CSARGGTSGRSGG.

The chain carries TRBV2 and TRBJ1-1; maybe TRBD1 (5 bases). CDR1 and CDR2 from the germline V gene are SNHLY and FYNNEI. The V end was cut by 5 bases, the J end by 1 base, with 17 bases between. The length of the CDR3 is 16 residues. The CDR3 loop reads CASSSSGAAQNTEAFF. The CDR3 region has the DNA TGTGCCAGCAGTTCAAGCGGGGCAGCACAGAACACTGAAGCTTTCTTT.

V and J are TRBV7-9 and TRBJ1-1, with 10 nucleotides matching TRBD1. Germline CDR1 is SEHNR and CDR2 is FQNEAQ (reference sequence). The CDR3 has 15 amino acids. After removal of 5 bases from V and 3 bases from J, the junction contained 6 bases not matched to a gene. The CDR3 region has the DNA TGTGCCAGCAGCGCGACGGGACAGGGGTACACTGAAGCTTTCTTT. Protein: CASSATGQGYTEAFF.

There are many counts of this clonotype. The chain links TRBV6-6 to TRBJ1-6; D call uncertain. V lost 0 bases and J lost 9, with 9 bases in between. The CDR3 consists of 14 residues. Germline-derived CDR1 and CDR2 are MNHNY and SVGAGI (reference sequence). CDR3 nucleotide sequence: TGTGCCAGCAGTTACTCGGGGAAGGGTTCACCCCTCCACTTT. Translated: CASSYSGKGSPLHF.